The 12 T cell receptor beta chains reported below all come from one sample, sequenced in a study of blood T cell repertoires in COVID-19. Profiled with immunoSEQ multiplex PCR; TCRdb holds only in-frame clones, not every one. The sample yields 380,000 or so clones, 88% seen once. Sequencing was performed on PBMCs or T cells enriched from blood (not recorded which). The receptors shown here come from a woman between 40 and 50 years old with acute COVID-19.

V usage is TRBV18 and J usage is TRBJ2-1; 9 bases agree with TRBD2. The germline gives CDR1 KGHSH, CDR2 LQKENI. This CDR3 has 16 amino acids. Losses at the gene ends were 5 bases for V and 3 bases for J; bases not matched to a gene: 8. The CDR3 DNA follows: TGTGCCAGCTCATCCCAGCGGGGGGAGAACTACAATGAGCAGTTCTTC. Translated: CASSSQRGENYNEQFF.

The CDR3 DNA reads as TGCGCCAGCAGCTGGGGGACAGGGTCCTACAATGAGCAGTTCTTC. It codes for CASSWGTGSYNEQFF. This chain uses TRBV5-1 with TRBJ2-1; 9 nucleotides align to TRBD1. Germline V gene sequence: CDR1 SGHRS, CDR2 YFSETQ. This CDR3 has 15 residues. V trimming: 3 bases; J trimming: 1 base; junction bases outside the gene matches: 2. The full variable domain, its missing parts supplied by reference TRBV5-1 and TRBJ2-1, is KAGVTQTPRYLIKTRGQQVTLSCSPISGHRSVSWYQQTPGQGLQFLFEYFSETQRNKGNFPGRFSGRQFSNSRSEMNVSTLELGDSALYLCASSWGTGSYNEQFFGPGTRLTVL.

The CDR3 protein is CASSHGQGTGYTF. In DNA, the CDR3 is TGTGCCAGTAGTCACGGACAGGGGACTGGCTACACCTTC. The rearrangement links TRBV19 to TRBJ1-2; TRBD1 matches 9 bases. The CDR3 sequence is 13 residues long. Germline V gene sequence: CDR1 LNHDA, CDR2 SQIVND (reference sequence). With 5 bases clipped from V and 7 bases from J, the junction kept 5 bases outside the gene matches.

J is TRBJ1-2 and V is TRBV10-3, with TRBD1 as a possible D gene (6 bases). CDR1 is ENHRY, CDR2 SYGVKD, per germline. CDR3 length equals 12 residues. With 10 bases removed from V and 2 bases from J, the gap between germline ends came to 11 bases. The CDR3 region is CASTQGNYGYTF. CDR3 nucleotides: TGTGCCAGCACACAGGGAAACTATGGCTACACCTTC.

V is TRBV13 and J is TRBJ2-5; D may be TRBD1 (6 bases). V gave up 1 base and J gave up 5 bases, with 8 bases separating them. Germline assignment: CDR1 PRHDT and CDR2 FYEKMQ (reference sequence). The CDR3 contains 13 residues. Here the CDR3 reads CASSLDRAETQYF. CDR3 DNA sequence: TGTGCCAGCAGCTTAGACAGGGCGGAGACCCAGTACTTC.

The chain is built from TRBV30 and TRBJ2-7; 8 bases agree with TRBD1. The CDR3 runs to 11 residues. After removal of 2 bases from V and 7 bases from J, the junction contained 1 base not matched to a gene. Germline V gene lookup returns CDR1 GTSNPN and CDR2 SVGIG (reference sequence). The CDR3 region is CAWSRTGEQYF. Written as DNA, the CDR3 is TGTGCCTGGAGTAGGACAGGGGAGCAGTACTTC. The full variable domain, its missing parts supplied by reference TRBV30 and TRBJ2-7, is SQTIHQWPATLVQPVGSPLSLECTVEGTSNPNLYWYRQAAGRGLQLLFYSVGIGQISSEVPQNLSASRPQDRQFILSSKKLLLSDSGFYLCAWSRTGEQYFGPGTRLTVT.

This chain links TRBV5-1 with TRBJ2-1, with 8 bases identical to TRBD2. The CDR3 has 14 amino acids. Losses at the gene ends were 0 bases for V and 9 bases for J; bases not matched to a gene: 5. CDR1 and CDR2 from the germline V gene are SGHRS and YFSETQ. The CDR3 nucleotides are TGCGCCAGCAGCTTGGGGACTAGCTCGGGTGAGCAGTTCTTC. Its translation: CASSLGTSSGEQFF.

The chain is built from TRBV12-5 and TRBJ2-7; D is unresolved. Germline-derived CDR1 and CDR2 are LGHNT and FRNRAP. This CDR3 is built from 11 residues. Trimming cost V 6 bases and J 3 bases, with 6 bases left between them. CDR3 amino acids: CASGTYYEQYF. CDR3 sequence (DNA): TGTGCTAGTGGCACCTACTACGAGCAGTACTTC.

The chain uses TRBV5-5 and TRBJ2-5; D not resolved. Germline CDR1 SGHKS, CDR2 YYEKEE (reference sequence). Trimming cost V 2 bases and J 4 bases, with 9 bases left between them. CDR3 length: 13 residues. CDR3 protein: CASSFYSGETQYF. The CDR3 DNA follows: TGTGCCAGCAGCTTTTATTCGGGAGAGACCCAGTACTTC. Combining the CDR3 with reference TRBV5-5 and TRBJ2-5 gives the whole variable domain DAGVTQSPTHLIKTRGQQVTLRCSPISGHKSVSWYQQVLGQGPQFIFQYYEKEERGRGNFPDRFSARQFPNYSSELNVNALLLGDSALYLCASSFYSGETQYFGPGTRLLVL.

This clone was seen only once. The rearrangement links TRBV19 to TRBJ1-2, with D hard to call. The CDR3 covers 13 residues. V lost 5 bases and J 6 bases, leaving 13 bases between the germline ends. The germline V gene has CDR1 LNHDA and CDR2 SQIVND (reference sequence). In DNA form, the CDR3 reads TGTGCCAGTAGTCACGTGGGGAGGAATGGCTACACCTTC. Encoded protein: CASSHVGRNGYTF.

The V call is TRBV29-1, the J call TRBJ2-7; TRBD1 is a possible D gene (5 bases). This CDR3 region has 15 residues. Germline CDR1 SQVTM, CDR2 ANQGSEA. Trimming cost V 0 bases and J 0 bases, with 12 bases left between them. The CDR3 loop is CSVEEETADSYEQYF. DNA for the CDR3: TGCAGCGTTGAAGAAGAGACAGCCGACTCCTACGAGCAGTACTTC.

In nucleotides, the CDR3 is TGTGCCAGCAGCTCCGGACTAGCCCCCGAGCAGTACTTC. Translating gives CASSSGLAPEQYF. J is TRBJ2-7 and V is TRBV5-6; the match to TRBD2 covers 8 bases. Losses at the gene ends were 3 bases for V and 6 bases for J; bases not matched to a gene: 5. Germline CDR1 is SGHDT and CDR2 is YYEEEE. This CDR3 spans 13 amino acids. Full variable domain (missing parts from reference TRBV5-6 and TRBJ2-7): DAGVTQSPTHLIKTRGQQVTLRCSPKSGHDTVSWYQQALGQGPQFIFQYYEEEERQRGNFPDRFSGHQFPNYSSELNVNALLLGDSALYLCASSSGLAPEQYFGPGTRLTVT.